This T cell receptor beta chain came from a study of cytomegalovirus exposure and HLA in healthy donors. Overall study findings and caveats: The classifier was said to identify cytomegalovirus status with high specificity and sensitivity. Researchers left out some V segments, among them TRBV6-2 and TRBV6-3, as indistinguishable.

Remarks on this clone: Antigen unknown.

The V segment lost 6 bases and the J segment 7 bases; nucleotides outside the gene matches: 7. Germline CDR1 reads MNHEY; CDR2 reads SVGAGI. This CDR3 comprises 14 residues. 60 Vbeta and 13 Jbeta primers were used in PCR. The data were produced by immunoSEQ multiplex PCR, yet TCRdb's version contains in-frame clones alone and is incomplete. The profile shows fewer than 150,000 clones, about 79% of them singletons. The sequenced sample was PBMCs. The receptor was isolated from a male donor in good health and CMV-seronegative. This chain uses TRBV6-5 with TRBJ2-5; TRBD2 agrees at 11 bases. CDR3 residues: CASRALAGDGTQYF. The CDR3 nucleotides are TGTGCCAGCAGGGCACTAGCGGGAGACGGGACCCAGTACTTC.